This entry features one TCR beta chain sequence. The antigen is not known. The sample comes from a study of cytomegalovirus exposure and HLA in healthy donors. With V trimmed by 8 bases and J by 4 bases, 9 bases remained unmatched. Per the germline V gene, CDR1 is LNHDA and CDR2 is SQIVND (reference sequence). This CDR3 comprises 15 residues. Study-wide points: Follow-up analysis later connected one missense variant in DCLRE1C with trimming of TCR beta V- and J-genes.

Amplification used 60 Vbeta primers and 13 Jbeta primers. Libraries were prepared by immunoSEQ multiplex PCR; TCRdb keeps only in-frame clonotypes and omits some of them. Of 60,000 to 85,000 clones in the sample, about 76% were seen once. The clonotype was recovered from a male donor in good health and CMV-seropositive. Source material: PBMCs. The rearrangement joins TRBV19 to TRBJ1-2; 11 bases map to TRBD1. This CDR3 is CASLKRDRGAYGYTF. CDR3 in DNA: TGTGCCAGTCTTAAAAGGGACAGGGGGGCCTATGGCTACACCTTC.